The clone carrying this T cell receptor beta chain was seen more than once but under ten times. This sample is part of a study of blood T cell repertoires in COVID-19. As for the study in general: Some COVID-19 samples were acute and others convalescent; all came from the United States, Italy and Spain.

Data came from immunoSEQ multiplex PCR; TCRdb stores just in-frame clones and leaves some out. The table includes approximately 38,000 clones, about 80% detected once. The length of the CDR3 is 16 residues. CDR1 is LGHNA and CDR2 is YNFKEQ in the germline V gene. V lost 0 bases, J lost 10 bases, and 9 bases stayed unmatched. The TCR comes from a human donor with acute or convalescent COVID-19. The donor label of this sample is uncertain. The J gene is TRBJ1-6, the V gene TRBV4-2, with 7 nucleotides matching TRBD1. Source material: peripheral blood. DNA of the CDR3: TGTGCCAGCAGCCAAGATATCGGGACAGCACCGTCACCCCTCCACTTT. It is translated as CASSQDIGTAPSPLHF.